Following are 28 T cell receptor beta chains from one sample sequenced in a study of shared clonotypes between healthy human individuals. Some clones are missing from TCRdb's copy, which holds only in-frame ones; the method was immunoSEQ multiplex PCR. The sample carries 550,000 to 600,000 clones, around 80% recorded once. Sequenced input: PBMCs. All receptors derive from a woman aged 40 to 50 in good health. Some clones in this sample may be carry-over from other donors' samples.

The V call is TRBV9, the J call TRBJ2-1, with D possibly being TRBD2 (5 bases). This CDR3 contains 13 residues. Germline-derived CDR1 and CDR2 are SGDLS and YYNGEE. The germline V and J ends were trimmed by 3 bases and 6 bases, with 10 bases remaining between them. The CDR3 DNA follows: TGTGCCAGCAGCGATCGGGGTACCAATGAGCAGTTCTTC. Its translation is CASSDRGTNEQFF.

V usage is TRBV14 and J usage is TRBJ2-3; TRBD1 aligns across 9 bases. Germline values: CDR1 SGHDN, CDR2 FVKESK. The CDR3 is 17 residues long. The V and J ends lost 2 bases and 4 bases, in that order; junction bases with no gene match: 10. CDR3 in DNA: TGTGCCAGCAGCCAACCCGGGACAGGGAGGATAGCAGATACGCAGTATTTT. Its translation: CASSQPGTGRIADTQYF.

CDR3 nucleotides: TGTGCCAGAAGCTTGATGTCAGGGGACAATCAGCCCCAGCATTTT. This translates into CARSLMSGDNQPQHF. The chain recombines TRBV5-3 with TRBJ1-5; TRBD1 might be the D (6 bases). TRBV5-3 is annotated as an ORF whose role is uncertain. The CDR3 is made up of 15 amino acids. The V gene lost 1 base and the J gene lost 3 bases, with 11 bases spanning the gap.

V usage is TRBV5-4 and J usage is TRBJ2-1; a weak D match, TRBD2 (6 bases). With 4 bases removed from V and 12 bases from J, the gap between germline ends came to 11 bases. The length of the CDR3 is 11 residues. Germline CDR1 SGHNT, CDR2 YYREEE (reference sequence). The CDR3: CASSAGTLQFF. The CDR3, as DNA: TGTGCCAGCAGCGCCGGGACTCTGCAGTTCTTC.

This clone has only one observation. CDR3 DNA: TGTGCCAGCAGTGACGGGACAGGGACGACCGGGGAGCTGTTTTTT. Translation gives CASSDGTGTTGELFF. This chain joins TRBV6-4 and TRBJ2-2; 9 bases match TRBD1. Germline CDR1 reads MRHNA; CDR2 reads SNTAGT. J lost 5 bases, V lost 2 bases, and 3 bases had no gene match. The length of the CDR3 is 15 residues.

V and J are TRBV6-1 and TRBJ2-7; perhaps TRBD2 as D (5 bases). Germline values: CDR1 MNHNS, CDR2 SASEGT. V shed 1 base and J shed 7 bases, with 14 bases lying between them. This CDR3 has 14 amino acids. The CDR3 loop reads CASSEGPARGEQYF. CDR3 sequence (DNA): TGTGCCAGCAGTGAAGGACCCGCCCGGGGAGAGCAGTACTTC.

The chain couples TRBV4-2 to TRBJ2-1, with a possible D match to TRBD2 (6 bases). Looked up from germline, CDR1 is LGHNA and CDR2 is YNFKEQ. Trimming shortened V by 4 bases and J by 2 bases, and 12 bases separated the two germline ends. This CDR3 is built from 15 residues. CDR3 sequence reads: CASSRGAETYNEQFF. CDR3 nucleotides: TGTGCCAGCAGCCGCGGGGCGGAAACCTACAATGAGCAGTTCTTC.

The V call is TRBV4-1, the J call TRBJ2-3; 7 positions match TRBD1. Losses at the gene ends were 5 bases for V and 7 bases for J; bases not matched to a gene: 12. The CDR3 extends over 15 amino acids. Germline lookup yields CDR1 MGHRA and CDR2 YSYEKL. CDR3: CASSARQGTRNTQYF. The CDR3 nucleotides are TGCGCCAGCAGCGCTAGACAGGGTACGAGGAATACGCAGTATTTT.

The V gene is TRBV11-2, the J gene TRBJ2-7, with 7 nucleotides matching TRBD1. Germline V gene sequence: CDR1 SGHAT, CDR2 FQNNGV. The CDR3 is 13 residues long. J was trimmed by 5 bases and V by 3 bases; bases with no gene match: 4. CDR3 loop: CASSFFGTDEQYF. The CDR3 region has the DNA TGTGCCAGCAGCTTTTTCGGGACAGACGAGCAGTACTTC.

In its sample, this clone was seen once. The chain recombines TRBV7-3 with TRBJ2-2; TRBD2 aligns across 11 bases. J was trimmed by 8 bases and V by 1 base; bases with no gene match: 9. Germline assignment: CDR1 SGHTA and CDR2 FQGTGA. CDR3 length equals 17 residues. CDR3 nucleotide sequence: TGTGCCAGCAGCTTAAGCCCCATACTAGCGGGAGCGGGGGAGCTGTTTTTT. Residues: CASSLSPILAGAGELFF.

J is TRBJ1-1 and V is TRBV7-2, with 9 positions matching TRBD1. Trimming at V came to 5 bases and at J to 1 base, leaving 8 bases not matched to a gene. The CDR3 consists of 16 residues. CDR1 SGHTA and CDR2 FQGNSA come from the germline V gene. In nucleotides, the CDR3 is TGTGCCAGCAGCCCAACAGGGGGCCGCGCGAACACTGAAGCTTTCTTT. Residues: CASSPTGGRANTEAFF.

CDR3 sequence: CASSWTGRNEQFF. Written as DNA, the CDR3 is TGTGCCAGCAGTTGGACAGGGCGGAATGAGCAGTTCTTC. The V gene is TRBV28, the J gene TRBJ2-1; 8 nucleotides align to TRBD1. The CDR3 covers 13 residues. Per the germline V gene, CDR1 is MDHEN and CDR2 is SYDVKM. Trimming took 4 bases from V and 7 from J; bases not matched to a gene: 3.

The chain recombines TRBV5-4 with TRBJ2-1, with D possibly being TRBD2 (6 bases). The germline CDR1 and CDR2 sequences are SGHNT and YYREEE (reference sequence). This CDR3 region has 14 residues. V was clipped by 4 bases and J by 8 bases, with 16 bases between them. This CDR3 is CASSEGRLVHEQFF. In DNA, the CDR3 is TGTGCCAGCAGCGAGGGCCGACTAGTCCATGAGCAGTTCTTC.

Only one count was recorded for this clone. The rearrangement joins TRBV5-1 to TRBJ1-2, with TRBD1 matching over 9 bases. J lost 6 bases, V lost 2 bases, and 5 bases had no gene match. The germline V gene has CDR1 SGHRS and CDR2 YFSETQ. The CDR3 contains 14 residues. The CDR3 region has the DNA TGCGCCAGCAGCTTTTGGACAGGGGCGGATGGCTACACCTTC. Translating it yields CASSFWTGADGYTF. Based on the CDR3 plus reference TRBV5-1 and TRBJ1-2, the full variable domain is KAGVTQTPRYLIKTRGQQVTLSCSPISGHRSVSWYQQTPGQGLQFLFEYFSETQRNKGNFPGRFSGRQFSNSRSEMNVSTLELGDSALYLCASSFWTGADGYTFGSGTRLTVV.

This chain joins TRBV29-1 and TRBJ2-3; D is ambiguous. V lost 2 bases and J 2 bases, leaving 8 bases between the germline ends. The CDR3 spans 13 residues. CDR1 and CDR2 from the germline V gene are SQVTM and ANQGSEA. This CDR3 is CSVEPQFTDTQYF. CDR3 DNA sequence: TGCAGCGTTGAACCCCAGTTCACAGATACGCAGTATTTT.

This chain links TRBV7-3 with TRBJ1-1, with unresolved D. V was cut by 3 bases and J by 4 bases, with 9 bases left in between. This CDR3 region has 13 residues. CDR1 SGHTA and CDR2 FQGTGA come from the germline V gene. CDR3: CASSFEGSTEAFF. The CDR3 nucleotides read TGTGCCAGCAGCTTCGAGGGAAGCACTGAAGCTTTCTTT.

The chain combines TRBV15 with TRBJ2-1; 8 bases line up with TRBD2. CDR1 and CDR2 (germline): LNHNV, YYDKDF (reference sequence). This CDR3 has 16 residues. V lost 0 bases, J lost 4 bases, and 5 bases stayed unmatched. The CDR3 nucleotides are TGTGCCACCAGCAGAGATATGCCTAGCGGGTACAATGAGCAGTTCTTC. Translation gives CATSRDMPSGYNEQFF.

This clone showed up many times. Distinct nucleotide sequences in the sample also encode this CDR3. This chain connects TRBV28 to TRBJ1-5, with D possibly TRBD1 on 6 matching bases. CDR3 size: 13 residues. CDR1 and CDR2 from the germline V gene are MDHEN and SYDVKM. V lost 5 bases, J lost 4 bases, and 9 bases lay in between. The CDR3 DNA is TGTGCCAGCAGTAGGACAGTTAATCAGCCCCAGCATTTT. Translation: CASSRTVNQPQHF.

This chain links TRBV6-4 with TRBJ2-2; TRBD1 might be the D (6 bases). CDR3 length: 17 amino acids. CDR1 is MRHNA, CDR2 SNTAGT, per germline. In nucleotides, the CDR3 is TGTCCAAACCAGCAGGTTGGGACACCCAAGAACACCGGGGAGCTGTTTTTT. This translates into CPNQQVGTPKNTGELFF.

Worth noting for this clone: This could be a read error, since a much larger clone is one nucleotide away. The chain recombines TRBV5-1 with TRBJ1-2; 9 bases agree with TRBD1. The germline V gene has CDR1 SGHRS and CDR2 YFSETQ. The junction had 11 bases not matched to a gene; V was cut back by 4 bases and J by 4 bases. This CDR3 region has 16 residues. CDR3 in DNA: TGCGCCAGCAGCCCGGGACAGGGTATCGGCGGCTATGGCTACACCTTC. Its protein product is CASSPGQGIGGYGYTF. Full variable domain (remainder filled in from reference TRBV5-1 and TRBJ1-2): KAGVTQTPRYLIKTRGQQVTLSCSPISGHRSVSWYQQTPGQGLQFLFEYFSETQRNKGNFPGRFSGRQFSNSRSEMNVSTLELGDSALYLCASSPGQGIGGYGYTFGSGTRLTVV.

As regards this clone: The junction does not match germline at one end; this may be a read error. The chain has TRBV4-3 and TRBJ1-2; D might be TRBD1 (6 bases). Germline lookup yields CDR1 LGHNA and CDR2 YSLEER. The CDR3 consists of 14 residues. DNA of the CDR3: TGCGCCGGCAGCAACACAGGGCTTCACTATGGCTACACCTTC. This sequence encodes CAGSNTGLHYGYTF.

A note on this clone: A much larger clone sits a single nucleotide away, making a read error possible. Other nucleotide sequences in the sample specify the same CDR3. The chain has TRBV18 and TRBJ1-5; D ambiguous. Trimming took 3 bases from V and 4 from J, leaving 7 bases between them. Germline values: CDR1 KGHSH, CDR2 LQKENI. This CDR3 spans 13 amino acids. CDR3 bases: TGTGCCAGCTCACCCCGAGGGAATCAGCCCCAGCATTTT. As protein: CASSPRGNQPQHF.

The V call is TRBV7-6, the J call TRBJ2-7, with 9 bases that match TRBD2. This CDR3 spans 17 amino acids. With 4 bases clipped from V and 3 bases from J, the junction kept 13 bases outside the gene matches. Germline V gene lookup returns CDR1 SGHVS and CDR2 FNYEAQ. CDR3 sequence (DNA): TGTGCCAGCAGCTCCAGAGGGCCTAGCGGGATGGGCTACGAGCAGTACTTC. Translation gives CASSSRGPSGMGYEQYF.

CDR3 DNA: TGTGCCATCACCGAGGGGGCAGGGGTGGACACTGAAGCTTTCTTT. Protein sequence: CAITEGAGVDTEAFF. The rearrangement uses TRBV10-3 and TRBJ1-1; 7 bases are shared with TRBD1. The length of the CDR3 is 15 residues. The germline CDR1 and CDR2 sequences are ENHRY and SYGVKD. Trimming removed 7 bases from V and 3 bases from J; junction bases left unmatched: 11.

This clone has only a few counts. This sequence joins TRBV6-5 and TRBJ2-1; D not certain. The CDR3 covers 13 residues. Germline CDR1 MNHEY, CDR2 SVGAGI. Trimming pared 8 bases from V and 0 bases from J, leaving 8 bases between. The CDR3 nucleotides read TGTGCCAGCCAATCGAGCTCCTACAATGAGCAGTTCTTC. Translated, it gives CASQSSSYNEQFF.

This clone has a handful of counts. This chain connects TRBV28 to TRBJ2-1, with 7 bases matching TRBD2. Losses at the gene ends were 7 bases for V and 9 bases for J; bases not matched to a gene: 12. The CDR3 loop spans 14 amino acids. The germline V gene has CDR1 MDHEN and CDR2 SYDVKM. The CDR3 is CASTPWRESSEQFF. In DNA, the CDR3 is TGTGCCAGCACCCCATGGCGGGAGTCGAGTGAGCAGTTCTTC.

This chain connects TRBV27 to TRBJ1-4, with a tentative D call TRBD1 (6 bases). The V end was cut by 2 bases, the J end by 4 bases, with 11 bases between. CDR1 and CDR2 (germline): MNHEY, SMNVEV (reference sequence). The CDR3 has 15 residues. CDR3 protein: CASSLVNRVNEKLFF. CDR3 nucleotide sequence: TGTGCCAGCAGTTTAGTTAACAGGGTTAATGAAAAACTGTTTTTT.

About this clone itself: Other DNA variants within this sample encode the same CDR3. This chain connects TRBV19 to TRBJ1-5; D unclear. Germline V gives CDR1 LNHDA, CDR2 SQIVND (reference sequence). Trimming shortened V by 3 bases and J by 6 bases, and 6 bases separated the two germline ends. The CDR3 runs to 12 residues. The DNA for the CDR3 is TGTGCCAGTAGTATTGGTGGTCAGCCCCAGCATTTT. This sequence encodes CASSIGGQPQHF.